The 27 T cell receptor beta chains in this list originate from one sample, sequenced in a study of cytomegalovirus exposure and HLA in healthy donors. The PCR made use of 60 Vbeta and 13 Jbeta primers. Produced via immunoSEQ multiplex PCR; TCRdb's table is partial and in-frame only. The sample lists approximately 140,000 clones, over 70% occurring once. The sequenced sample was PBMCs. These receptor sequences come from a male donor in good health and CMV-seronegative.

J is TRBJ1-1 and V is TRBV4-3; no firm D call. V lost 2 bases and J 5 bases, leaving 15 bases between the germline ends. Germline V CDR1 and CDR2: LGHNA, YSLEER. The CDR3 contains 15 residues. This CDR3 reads CASSQSQVIQTEAFF. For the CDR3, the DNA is TGCGCCAGCAGCCAATCGCAGGTTATTCAAACTGAAGCTTTCTTT.

The CDR3 protein is CASGGGQGTSNYGYTF. The CDR3 DNA follows: TGTGCCAGCGGCGGGGGACAGGGGACCTCTAACTATGGCTACACCTTC. The rearrangement links TRBV16 to TRBJ1-2; 10 bases align to TRBD1. Trimming removed 8 bases from V and 0 bases from J; junction bases left unmatched: 9. The CDR3 sequence is 16 residues long. Germline V gene data show CDR1 as KGHSY and CDR2 as FQNENV.

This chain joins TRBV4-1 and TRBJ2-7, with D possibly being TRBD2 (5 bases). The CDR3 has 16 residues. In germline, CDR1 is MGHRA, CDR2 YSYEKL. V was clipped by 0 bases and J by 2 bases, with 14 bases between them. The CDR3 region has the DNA TGCGCCAGCAGCCAAGATGAGGGCGGTTTTACCTACGAGCAGTACTTC. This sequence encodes CASSQDEGGFTYEQYF.

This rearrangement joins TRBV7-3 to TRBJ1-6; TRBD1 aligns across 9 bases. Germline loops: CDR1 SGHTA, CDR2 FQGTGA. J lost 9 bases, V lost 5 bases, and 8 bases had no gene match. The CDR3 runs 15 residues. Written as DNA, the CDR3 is TGTGCCAGCAGCCAGGGGACAGGGCCCGGTTCACCCCTCCACTTT. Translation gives CASSQGTGPGSPLHF.

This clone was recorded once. CDR3 in amino acids: CASSPEADTQYF. The DNA of the CDR3 is TGTGCCAGCAGCCCCGAGGCAGATACGCAGTATTTT. The chain combines TRBV4-2 with TRBJ2-3; no definite D call. V was clipped by 4 bases and J by 4 bases, with 6 bases between them. There are 12 residues in the CDR3. Germline CDR1 LGHNA, CDR2 YNFKEQ.

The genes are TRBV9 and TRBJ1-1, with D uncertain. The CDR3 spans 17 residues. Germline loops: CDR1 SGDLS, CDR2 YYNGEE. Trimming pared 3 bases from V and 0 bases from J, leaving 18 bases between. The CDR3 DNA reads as TGTGCCAGCAGCGGGAGCGTCCGGACGGGGATGAACACTGAAGCTTTCTTT. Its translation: CASSGSVRTGMNTEAFF.

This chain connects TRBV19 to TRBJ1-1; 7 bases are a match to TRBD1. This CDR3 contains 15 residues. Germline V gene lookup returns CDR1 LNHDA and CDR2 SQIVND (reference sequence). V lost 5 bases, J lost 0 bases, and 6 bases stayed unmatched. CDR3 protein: CASSVHRGLNTEAFF. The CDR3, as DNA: TGTGCCAGTAGTGTCCACAGGGGCCTGAACACTGAAGCTTTCTTT.

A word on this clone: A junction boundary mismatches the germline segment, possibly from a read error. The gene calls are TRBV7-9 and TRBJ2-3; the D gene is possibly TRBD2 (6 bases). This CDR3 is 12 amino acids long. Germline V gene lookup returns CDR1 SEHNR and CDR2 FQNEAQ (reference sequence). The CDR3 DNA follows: TGTTCCAGCAGCCTAGGACCGGGGGCGCAGTATTTT. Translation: CSSSLGPGAQYF.

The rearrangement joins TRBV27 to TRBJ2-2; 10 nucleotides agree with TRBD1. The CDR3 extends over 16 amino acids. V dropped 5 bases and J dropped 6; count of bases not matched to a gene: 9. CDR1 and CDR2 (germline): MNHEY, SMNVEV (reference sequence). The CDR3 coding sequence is TGTGCCAGCAGTATCACCGGGACAGGGGACGCCGGGGAGCTGTTTTTT. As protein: CASSITGTGDAGELFF.

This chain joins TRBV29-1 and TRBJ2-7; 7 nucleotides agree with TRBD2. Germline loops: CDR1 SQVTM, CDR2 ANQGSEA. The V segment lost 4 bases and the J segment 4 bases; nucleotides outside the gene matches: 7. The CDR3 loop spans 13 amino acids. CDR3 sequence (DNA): TGCAGCGTTGCGGGAGGAGAGGAGTACGAGCAGTACTTC. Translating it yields CSVAGGEEYEQYF.

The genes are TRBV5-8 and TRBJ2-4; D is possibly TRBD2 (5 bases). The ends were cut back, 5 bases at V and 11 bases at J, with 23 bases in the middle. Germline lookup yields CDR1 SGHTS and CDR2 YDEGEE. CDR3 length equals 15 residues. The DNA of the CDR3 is TGTGCCAGCAGGAAGATCCCCGGGGTCTTTCCATTTCAGTACTTC. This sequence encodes CASRKIPGVFPFQYF.

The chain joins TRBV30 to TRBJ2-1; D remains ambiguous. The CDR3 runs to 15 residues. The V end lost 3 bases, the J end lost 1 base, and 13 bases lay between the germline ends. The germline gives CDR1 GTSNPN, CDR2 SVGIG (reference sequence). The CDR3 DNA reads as TGTGCCTGGAGGGGCACATGGTCTTCCTACAATGAGCAGTTCTTC. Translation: CAWRGTWSSYNEQFF.

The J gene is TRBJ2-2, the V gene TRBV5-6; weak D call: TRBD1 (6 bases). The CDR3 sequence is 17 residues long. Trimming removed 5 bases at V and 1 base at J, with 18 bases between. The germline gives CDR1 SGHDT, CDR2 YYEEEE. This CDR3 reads CASRGQLRPRNTGELFF. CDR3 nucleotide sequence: TGTGCCAGCAGAGGACAGCTCAGGCCTCGGAACACCGGGGAGCTGTTTTTT.

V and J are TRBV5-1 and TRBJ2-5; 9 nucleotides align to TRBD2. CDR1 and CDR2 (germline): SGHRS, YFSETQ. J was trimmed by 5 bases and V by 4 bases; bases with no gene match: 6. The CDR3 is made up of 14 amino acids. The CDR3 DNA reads TGCGCCAGCAGCGGCACTAGCGGGCGGGAGACCCAGTACTTC. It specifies CASSGTSGRETQYF.

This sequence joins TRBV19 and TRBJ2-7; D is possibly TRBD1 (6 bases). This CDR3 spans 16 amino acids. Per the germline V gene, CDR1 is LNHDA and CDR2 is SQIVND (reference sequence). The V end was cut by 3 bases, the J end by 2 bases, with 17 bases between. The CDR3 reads CASSIDSIRGAYEQYF. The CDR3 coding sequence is TGTGCCAGTAGTATCGATTCGATCAGGGGAGCCTACGAGCAGTACTTC. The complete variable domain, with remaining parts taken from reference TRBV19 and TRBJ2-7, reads DGGITQSPKYLFRKEGQNVTLSCEQNLNHDAMYWYRQDPGQGLRLIYYSQIVNDFQKGDIAEGYSVSREKKESFPLTVTSAQKNPTAFYLCASSIDSIRGAYEQYFGPGTRLTVT.

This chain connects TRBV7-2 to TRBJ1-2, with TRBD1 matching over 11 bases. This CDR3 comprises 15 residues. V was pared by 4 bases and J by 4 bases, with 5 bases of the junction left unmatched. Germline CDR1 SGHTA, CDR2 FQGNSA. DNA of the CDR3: TGTGCCAGCAGCTCCGGGACAGGGGGAAGCTATGGCTACACCTTC. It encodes CASSSGTGGSYGYTF.

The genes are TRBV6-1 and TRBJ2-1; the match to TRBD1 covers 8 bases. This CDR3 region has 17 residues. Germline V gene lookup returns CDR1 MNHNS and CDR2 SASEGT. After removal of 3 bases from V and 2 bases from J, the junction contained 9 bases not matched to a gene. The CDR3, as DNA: TGTGCCAGCAGTGACTGGGGGACAGGAGGGACCTACAATGAGCAGTTCTTC. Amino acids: CASSDWGTGGTYNEQFF.

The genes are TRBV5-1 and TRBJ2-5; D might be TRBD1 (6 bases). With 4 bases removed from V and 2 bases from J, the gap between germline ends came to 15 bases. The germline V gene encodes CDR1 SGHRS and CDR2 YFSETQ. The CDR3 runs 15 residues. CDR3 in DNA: TGCGCCAGCAGCGTACCGGGACAAAAGCAAGAGACCCAGTACTTC. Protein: CASSVPGQKQETQYF.

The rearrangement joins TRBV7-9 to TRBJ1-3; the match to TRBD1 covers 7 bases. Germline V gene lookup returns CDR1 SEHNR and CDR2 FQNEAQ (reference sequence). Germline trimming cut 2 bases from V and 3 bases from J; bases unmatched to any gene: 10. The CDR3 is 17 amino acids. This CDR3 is CASSLFQGGTLGNTIYF. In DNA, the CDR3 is TGTGCCAGCAGCTTATTCCAGGGGGGTACTCTTGGAAACACCATATATTTT.

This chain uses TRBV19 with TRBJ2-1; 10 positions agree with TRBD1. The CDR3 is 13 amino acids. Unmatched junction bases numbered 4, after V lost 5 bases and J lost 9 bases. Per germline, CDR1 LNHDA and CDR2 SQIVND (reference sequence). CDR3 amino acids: CASSPGQGGEQFF. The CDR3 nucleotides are TGTGCCAGTAGTCCTGGACAGGGGGGTGAGCAGTTCTTC. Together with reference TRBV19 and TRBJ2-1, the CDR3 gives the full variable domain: DGGITQSPKYLFRKEGQNVTLSCEQNLNHDAMYWYRQDPGQGLRLIYYSQIVNDFQKGDIAEGYSVSREKKESFPLTVTSAQKNPTAFYLCASSPGQGGEQFFGPGTRLTVL.

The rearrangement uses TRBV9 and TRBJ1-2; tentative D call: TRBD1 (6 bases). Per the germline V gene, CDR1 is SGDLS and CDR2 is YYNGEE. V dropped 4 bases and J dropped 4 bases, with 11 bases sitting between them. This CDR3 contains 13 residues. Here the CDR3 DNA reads TGTGCCAGCAGCTTACAGGGTTTCTATGGCTACACCTTC. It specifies CASSLQGFYGYTF. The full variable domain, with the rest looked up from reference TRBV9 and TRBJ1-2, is DSGVTQTPKHLITATGQRVTLRCSPRSGDLSVYWYQQSLDQGLQFLIQYYNGEERAKGNILERFSAQQFPDLHSELNLSSLELGDSALYFCASSLQGFYGYTFGSGTRLTVV.

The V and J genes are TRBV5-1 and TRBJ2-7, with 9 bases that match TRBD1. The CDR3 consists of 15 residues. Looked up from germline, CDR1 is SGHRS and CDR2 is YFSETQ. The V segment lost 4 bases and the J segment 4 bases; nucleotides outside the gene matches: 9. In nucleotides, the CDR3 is TGCGCCAGCAGCCCTGGAGGGACAGGGAGTTACGAGCAGTACTTC. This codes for CASSPGGTGSYEQYF.

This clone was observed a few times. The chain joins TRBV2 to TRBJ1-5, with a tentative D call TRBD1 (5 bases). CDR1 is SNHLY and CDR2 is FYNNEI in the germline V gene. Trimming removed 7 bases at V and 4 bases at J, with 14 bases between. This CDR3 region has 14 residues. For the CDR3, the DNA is TGTGCCAGCAAGACGGAAGGGGCTAATCAGCCCCAGCATTTT. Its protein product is CASKTEGANQPQHF.

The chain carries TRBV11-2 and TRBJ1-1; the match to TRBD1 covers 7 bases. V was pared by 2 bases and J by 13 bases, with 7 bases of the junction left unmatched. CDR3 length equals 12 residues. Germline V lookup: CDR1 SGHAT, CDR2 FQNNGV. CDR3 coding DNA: TGTGCCAGCAGCTTACAGGGACAGCTCATTTTCTTT. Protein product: CASSLQGQLIFF.

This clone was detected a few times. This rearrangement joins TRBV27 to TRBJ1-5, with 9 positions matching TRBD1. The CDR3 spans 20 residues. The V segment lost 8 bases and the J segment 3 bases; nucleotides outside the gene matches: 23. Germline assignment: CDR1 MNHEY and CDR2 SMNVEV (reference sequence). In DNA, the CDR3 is TGTGCCAGCGCGAAATACTTGGGACAGGGAGTTTTGGAAATCAATCAGCCCCAGCATTTT. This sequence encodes CASAKYLGQGVLEINQPQHF.

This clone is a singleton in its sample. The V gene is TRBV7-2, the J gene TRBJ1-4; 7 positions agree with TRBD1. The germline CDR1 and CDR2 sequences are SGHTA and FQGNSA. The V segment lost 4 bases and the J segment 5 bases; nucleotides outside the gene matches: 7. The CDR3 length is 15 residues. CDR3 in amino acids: CASSWLTGSNEKLFF. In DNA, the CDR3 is TGTGCCAGCAGCTGGCTGACAGGGTCGAATGAAAAACTGTTTTTT.

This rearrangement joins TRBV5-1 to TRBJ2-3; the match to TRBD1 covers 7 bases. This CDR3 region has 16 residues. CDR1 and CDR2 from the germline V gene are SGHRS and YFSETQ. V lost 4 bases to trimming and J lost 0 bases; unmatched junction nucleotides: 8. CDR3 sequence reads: CASSLGQAASTDTQYF. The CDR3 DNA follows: TGCGCCAGCAGCCTTGGACAGGCCGCAAGCACAGATACGCAGTATTTT.